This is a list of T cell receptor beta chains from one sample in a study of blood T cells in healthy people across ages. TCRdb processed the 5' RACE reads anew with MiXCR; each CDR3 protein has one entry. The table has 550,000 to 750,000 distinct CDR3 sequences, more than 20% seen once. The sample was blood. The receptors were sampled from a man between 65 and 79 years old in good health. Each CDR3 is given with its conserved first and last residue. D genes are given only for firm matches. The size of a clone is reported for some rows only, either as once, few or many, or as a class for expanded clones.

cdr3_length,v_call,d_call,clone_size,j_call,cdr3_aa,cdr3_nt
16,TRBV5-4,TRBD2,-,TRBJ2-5,CASSRSKLAGQETQYF,TGTGCCAGCAGTCGCTCCAAACTAGCGGGCCAAGAGACCCAGTACTTC
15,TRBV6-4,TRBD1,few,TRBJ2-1,CASSVRDRGQGEQFF,TGTGCCAGCAGTGTTCGGGACAGGGGGCAGGGTGAGCAGTTCTTC
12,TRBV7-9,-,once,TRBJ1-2,CASGAQRYGYTF,TGTGCCAGCGGGGCACAGCGTTATGGCTACACCTTC
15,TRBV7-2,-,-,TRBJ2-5,CASSLGWAGPETQYF,TGTGCCAGCAGCTTAGGCTGGGCTGGACCGGAGACCCAGTACTTC
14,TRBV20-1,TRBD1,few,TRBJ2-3,CSARQGANTDTQYF,TGCAGTGCTAGACAGGGGGCTAACACAGATACGCAGTATTTT
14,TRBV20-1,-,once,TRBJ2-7,CSAVDIKSSYEQYF,TGCAGTGCAGTGGACATTAAGAGCTCCTACGAGCAGTACTTC
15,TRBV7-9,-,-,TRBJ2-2,CASSPSGLNTGELFF,TGTGCCAGCAGCCCCTCAGGACTGAACACCGGGGAGCTGTTTTTT
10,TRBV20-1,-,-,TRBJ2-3,CSARDNTQYF,TGCAGTGCTCGGGATAATACGCAGTATTTT
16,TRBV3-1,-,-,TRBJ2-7,CASSDNGAHLAGEQYF,TGTGCCAGCAGCGATAACGGGGCTCACTTAGCTGGCGAGCAGTACTTC
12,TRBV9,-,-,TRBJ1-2,CASSVSAGGYTF,TGTGCCAGCAGCGTATCGGCAGGCGGCTACACCTTC
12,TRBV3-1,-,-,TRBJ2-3,CASSQVVDTQCF,TGTGCCAGCAGCCAAGTGGTGGATACGCAGTGTTTT
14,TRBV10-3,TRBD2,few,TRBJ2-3,CATQLAEGADTQYF,TGTGCCACCCAGCTAGCGGAGGGCGCAGATACGCAGTATTTT
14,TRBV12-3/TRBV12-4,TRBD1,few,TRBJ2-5,CASREQGAQETQYF,TGTGCCAGCAGGGAACAGGGGGCCCAAGAGACCCAGTACTTC
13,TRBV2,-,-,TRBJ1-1,CASRQDSSTEAFF,TGTGCCAGCAGGCAGGACTCATCCACTGAAGCTTTCTTT
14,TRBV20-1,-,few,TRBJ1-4,CGGRAAATNEKLFF,TGCGGGGGGAGGGCCGCTGCAACTAATGAAAAACTGTTTTTT
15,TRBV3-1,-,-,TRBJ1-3,CASSHGQSSGNTIYF,TGTGCCAGCAGCCACGGACAAAGCTCTGGAAACACCATATATTTT
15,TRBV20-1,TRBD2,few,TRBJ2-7,CSAIHSGRTSYEQYF,TGCAGTGCTATACATAGCGGGAGGACCTCCTACGAGCAGTACTTC
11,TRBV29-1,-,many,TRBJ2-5,CSVVRGEFSFF,TGCAGCGTTGTTAGAGGGGAATTTTCGTTCTTC
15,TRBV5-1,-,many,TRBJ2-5,CASSLGQGPPETQYF,TGCGCCAGCAGCTTGGGACAAGGACCCCCAGAGACCCAGTACTTC
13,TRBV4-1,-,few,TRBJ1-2,CASSQDPLGGYTF,TGCGCCAGCAGCCAAGACCCCCTAGGGGGCTACACCTTC
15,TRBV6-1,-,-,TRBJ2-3,CASSGAWSSLDTQYF,TGTGCCAGCAGTGGAGCGTGGAGTTCGCTAGATACGCAGTATTTT
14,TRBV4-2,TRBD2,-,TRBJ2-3,CASSQTSVTDTQYF,TGTGCCAGCAGCCAGACTAGCGTCACAGATACGCAGTATTTT
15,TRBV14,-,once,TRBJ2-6,CASSQLSSGANVLTF,TGTGCCAGCAGCCAACTCAGCTCTGGGGCCAACGTCCTGACTTTC
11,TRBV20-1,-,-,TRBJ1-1,CSVSRYTEAFF,TGCAGTGTCTCACGATACACTGAAGCTTTCTTT
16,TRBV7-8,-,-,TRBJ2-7,CASSLFKGKTLYEQYF,TGTGCCAGCAGCTTATTTAAGGGAAAAACACTCTACGAGCAGTACTTC
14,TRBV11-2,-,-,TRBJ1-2,CASSFAASNYGYTF,TGTGCCAGCAGCTTCGCAGCCTCTAACTATGGCTACACCTTC
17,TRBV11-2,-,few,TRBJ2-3,CASSLDGVGVGADTQYF,TGTGCCAGCAGCTTAGATGGGGTGGGAGTGGGGGCAGATACGCAGTATTTT
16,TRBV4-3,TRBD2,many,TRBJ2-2,CASSQLAGGGTGELFF,TGCGCCAGCAGCCAATTAGCGGGAGGTGGCACCGGGGAGCTGTTTTTT
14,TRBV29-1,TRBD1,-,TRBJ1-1,CSVVRDRGIAEAFF,TGCAGCGTTGTTCGCGACAGGGGAATCGCTGAAGCTTTCTTT
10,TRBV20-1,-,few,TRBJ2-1,CSAGENERFF,TGCAGTGCGGGGGAAAATGAGCGGTTCTTC
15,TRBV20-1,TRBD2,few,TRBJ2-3,CSASATSGSRDTQYF,TGCAGTGCTAGCGCGACTAGCGGGAGTCGAGATACGCAGTATTTT
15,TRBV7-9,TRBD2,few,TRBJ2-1,CASSFPRLAGGRQFF,TGTGCCAGCAGCTTCCCTCGACTAGCGGGAGGGCGGCAGTTCTTC
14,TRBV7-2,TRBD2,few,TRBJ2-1,CASSLVGGRGEQFF,TGTGCCAGCAGCTTAGTGGGAGGGCGGGGTGAGCAGTTCTTC
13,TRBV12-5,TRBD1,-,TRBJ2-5,CASVRTGGQTQYF,TGTGCTAGTGTCAGGACAGGCGGGCAGACCCAGTACTTC
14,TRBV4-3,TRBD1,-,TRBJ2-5,CASSPTGSKETQYF,TGCGCCAGCAGCCCGACAGGGTCAAAAGAGACCCAGTACTTC
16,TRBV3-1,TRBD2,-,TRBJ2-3,CASSQVKLAGGDTQYF,TGTGCCAGCAGCCAAGTTAAGCTAGCGGGAGGAGATACGCAGTATTTT
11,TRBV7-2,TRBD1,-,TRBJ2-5,CASSNTGEAVF,TGTGCCAGCAGCAATACAGGGGAAGCGGTCTTC
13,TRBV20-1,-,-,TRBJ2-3,CSARWQGPDTQYF,TGCAGTGCTAGATGGCAGGGACCAGATACGCAGTATTTT
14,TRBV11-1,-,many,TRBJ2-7,CASSLGDNSYEQYF,TGTGCCAGCAGCTTAGGGGACAACTCCTACGAGCAGTACTTC
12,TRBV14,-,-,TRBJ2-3,CASSADGVTQYF,TGTGCCAGCAGCGCCGATGGGGTGACGCAGTATTTT
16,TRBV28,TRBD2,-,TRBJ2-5,CASSFRLAGVGETQYF,TGTGCCAGCAGTTTCCGACTAGCGGGGGTGGGAGAGACCCAGTACTTC
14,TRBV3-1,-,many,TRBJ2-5,CASSRSSNQETQYF,TGTGCCAGCAGCCGATCTAGCAACCAAGAGACCCAGTACTTC
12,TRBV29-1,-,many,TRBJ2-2,CSVGERSGELFF,TGCAGCGTAGGGGAGCGGTCCGGGGAGCTGTTTTTT
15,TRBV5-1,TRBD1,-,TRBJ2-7,CASRPGTGDFYEQYF,TGCGCCAGCAGACCCGGGACAGGGGATTTCTACGAGCAGTACTTC
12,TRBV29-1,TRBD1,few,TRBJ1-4,CSAGQGVEKLFF,TGCAGCGCTGGACAGGGGGTTGAAAAACTGTTTTTT
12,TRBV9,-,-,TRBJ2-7,CASSGLGDEQYF,TGTGCCAGCAGCGGATTAGGAGACGAGCAGTACTTC
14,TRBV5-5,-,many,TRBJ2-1,CASSLTSSYNEQFF,TGTGCCAGCAGCTTGACTAGCTCCTACAATGAGCAGTTCTTC
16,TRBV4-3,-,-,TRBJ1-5,CASSPDRAHSNQPQHF,TGCGCCAGCAGCCCCGACAGAGCCCATAGCAATCAGCCCCAGCATTTT
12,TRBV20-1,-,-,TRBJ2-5,CSAMGDRQTQYF,TGCAGTGCCATGGGGGATCGTCAGACCCAGTACTTC